Each of the 13 T cell receptor beta chains below was sequenced from the same sample in a study of shared clonotypes between healthy human individuals. Libraries were prepared by immunoSEQ multiplex PCR; TCRdb keeps only in-frame clonotypes and omits some of them. The sample carries about 1.5 million clones, approximately 97% recorded once. Input material: naive CD4+ T cells sorted from blood. Subset here: CD45RA+ positively selected. All receptors derive from a man aged 25-40 years in good health.

The chain carries TRBV5-1 and TRBJ2-7, with D perhaps matching TRBD1 (6 bases). Trimming pared 3 bases from V and 4 bases from J, leaving 11 bases between. Germline-derived CDR1 and CDR2 are SGHRS and YFSETQ. The CDR3 is 13 amino acids. CDR3 loop: CASSWTVAYEQYF. The CDR3 DNA follows: TGCGCCAGCAGCTGGACAGTGGCGTACGAGCAGTACTTC.

Regarding this clone: Other nucleotide sequences from this sample produce the same CDR3. The chain joins TRBV5-1 to TRBJ2-1; TRBD1 might be the D (6 bases). Trimming took 3 bases from V and 1 from J, leaving 8 bases between them. Germline V CDR1 and CDR2: SGHRS, YFSETQ. This CDR3 has 14 amino acids. The CDR3 DNA reads TGCGCCAGCAGCTCGGACAGTTCCTACAATGAGCAGTTCTTC. As protein: CASSSDSSYNEQFF.

The rearrangement links TRBV6-5 to TRBJ2-7; TRBD1 matches at 9 bases. The germline V gene has CDR1 MNHEY and CDR2 SVGAGI. This CDR3 has 15 residues. Unmatched junction bases numbered 14, after V lost 7 bases and J lost 7 bases. The CDR3 loop is CASTHLRGQGLEQYF. CDR3 DNA sequence: TGTGCCAGCACTCACCTCCGGGGACAGGGTCTAGAGCAGTACTTC.

The chain joins TRBV6-1 to TRBJ1-1; tentative D call: TRBD1 (6 bases). The V end lost 8 bases, the J end lost 6 bases, and 16 bases lay between the germline ends. This CDR3 is built from 13 residues. Germline V CDR1 and CDR2: MNHNS, SASEGT. The CDR3 bases are TGTGCCAGCGAATCGGAACAGGGAGCTGAAGCTTTCTTT. Its protein product is CASESEQGAEAFF.

The chain is built from TRBV19 and TRBJ2-7; 7 bases fit TRBD1. The CDR3 consists of 15 residues. J was trimmed by 2 bases and V by 10 bases; bases with no gene match: 14. Germline loops: CDR1 LNHDA, CDR2 SQIVND (reference sequence). The chain's CDR3 is CATRDSGGPPYEQYF. DNA for the CDR3: TGTGCCACCAGGGACAGTGGGGGCCCTCCCTACGAGCAGTACTTC.

This sequence joins TRBV19 and TRBJ1-1; no clear D gene. The V end lost 8 bases, the J end lost 4 bases, and 17 bases lay between the germline ends. The CDR3 runs to 14 residues. The germline V gene has CDR1 LNHDA and CDR2 SQIVND (reference sequence). This CDR3 reads CASSLKWSVTEAFF. The CDR3 region has the DNA TGTGCCAGTTCGCTTAAATGGTCGGTCACTGAAGCTTTCTTT.

In this sample, this clone turned up once. This chain joins TRBV7-2 and TRBJ2-3, with 10 bases fitting TRBD2. Germline V gives CDR1 SGHTA, CDR2 FQGNSA. V trimming: 8 bases; J trimming: 1 base; junction bases outside the gene matches: 6. The CDR3 is 15 residues long. The CDR3 region has the DNA TGTGCCAGCGACGCCGGGACTAGCGGCACAGATACGCAGTATTTT. This encodes CASDAGTSGTDTQYF.

This sequence joins TRBV2 and TRBJ2-1; D may be TRBD2 (6 bases). The V gene's germline CDR1 is SNHLY and CDR2 FYNNEI. CDR3 length: 13 amino acids. V was cut by 2 bases and J by 10 bases, with 12 bases left in between. The CDR3 loop is CASSESVAGEQFF. For the CDR3, the DNA is TGTGCCAGCAGTGAATCGGTTGCGGGGGAGCAGTTCTTC.

This chain links TRBV7-8 with TRBJ2-1, with 8 bases that match TRBD2. The CDR3 is made up of 15 amino acids. Germline values: CDR1 SGHVS, CDR2 FQNEAQ. Unmatched junction bases numbered 9, after V lost 4 bases and J lost 7 bases. In DNA, the CDR3 is TGTGCCAGCAGCTCCCTTTTGATAGCGGGAAATGAGCAGTTCTTC. Translating it yields CASSSLLIAGNEQFF. The variable domain in full, completed from reference TRBV7-8 and TRBJ2-1, reads GAGVSQSPRYKVAKRGQDVALRCDPISGHVSLFWYQQALGQGPEFLTYFQNEAQLDKSGLPSDRFFAERPEGSVSTLKIQRTQQEDSAVYLCASSSLLIAGNEQFFGPGTRLTVL.

The chain employs TRBV5-4 and TRBJ2-7; 8 positions match TRBD1. The CDR3 has 15 amino acids. After removal of 4 bases from V and 0 bases from J, the junction contained 6 bases not matched to a gene. Germline assignment: CDR1 SGHNT and CDR2 YYREEE (reference sequence). CDR3 in amino acids: CASSPRTGPSYEQYF. The CDR3 DNA reads as TGTGCCAGCAGCCCCCGGACAGGGCCCTCCTACGAGCAGTACTTC.

Of note for this clone: The sample has other DNA sequences that encode this CDR3 too. The CDR3 is CASSLVWGGGTEAFF. The CDR3 DNA sequence: TGTGCCAGCAGCTTAGTCTGGGGAGGGGGCACTGAAGCTTTCTTT. The chain uses TRBV7-2 and TRBJ1-1; the D gene is possibly TRBD1 (6 bases). This CDR3 contains 15 residues. The germline V gene encodes CDR1 SGHTA and CDR2 FQGNSA. Trimming took off 1 base at V and 4 bases at J, with 13 bases between the two ends.

V is TRBV30 and J is TRBJ2-7, with a tentative D call TRBD2 (5 bases). Germline CDR1 and CDR2: GTSNPN and SVGIG (reference sequence). CDR3 size: 11 residues. Trimming left V 3 bases short and J 7 bases short, with 10 bases between. CDR3: CAWRTSGEQYF. The CDR3 bases are TGTGCCTGGAGGACTTCGGGGGAGCAGTACTTC. Based on the CDR3 plus reference TRBV30 and TRBJ2-7, the full variable domain is SQTIHQWPATLVQPVGSPLSLECTVEGTSNPNLYWYRQAAGRGLQLLFYSVGIGQISSEVPQNLSASRPQDRQFILSSKKLLLSDSGFYLCAWRTSGEQYFGPGTRLTVT.

The table lists this clone with a count of one. The J gene is TRBJ2-3, the V gene TRBV9; TRBD2 matches at 10 bases. Germline values: CDR1 SGDLS, CDR2 YYNGEE. The CDR3 extends over 17 amino acids. Trimming at V came to 0 bases and at J to 3 bases, leaving 7 bases not matched to a gene. The CDR3 DNA follows: TGTGCCAGCAGCGTAGGAACTAGCGGGAAATGGACAGATACGCAGTATTTT. Amino acids: CASSVGTSGKWTDTQYF.